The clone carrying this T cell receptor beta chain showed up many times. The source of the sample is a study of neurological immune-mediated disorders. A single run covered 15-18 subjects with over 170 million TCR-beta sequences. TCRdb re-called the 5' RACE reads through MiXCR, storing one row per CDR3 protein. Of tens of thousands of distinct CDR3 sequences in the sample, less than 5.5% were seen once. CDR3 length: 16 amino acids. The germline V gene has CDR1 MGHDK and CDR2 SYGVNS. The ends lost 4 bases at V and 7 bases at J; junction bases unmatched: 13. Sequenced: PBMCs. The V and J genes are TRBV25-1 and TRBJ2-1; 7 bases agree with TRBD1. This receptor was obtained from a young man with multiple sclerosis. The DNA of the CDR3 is TGTGCCAGCAGTGGACCCCGAGGGGGCGTGGTAAATGAGCAGTTCTTC. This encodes CASSGPRGGVVNEQFF.